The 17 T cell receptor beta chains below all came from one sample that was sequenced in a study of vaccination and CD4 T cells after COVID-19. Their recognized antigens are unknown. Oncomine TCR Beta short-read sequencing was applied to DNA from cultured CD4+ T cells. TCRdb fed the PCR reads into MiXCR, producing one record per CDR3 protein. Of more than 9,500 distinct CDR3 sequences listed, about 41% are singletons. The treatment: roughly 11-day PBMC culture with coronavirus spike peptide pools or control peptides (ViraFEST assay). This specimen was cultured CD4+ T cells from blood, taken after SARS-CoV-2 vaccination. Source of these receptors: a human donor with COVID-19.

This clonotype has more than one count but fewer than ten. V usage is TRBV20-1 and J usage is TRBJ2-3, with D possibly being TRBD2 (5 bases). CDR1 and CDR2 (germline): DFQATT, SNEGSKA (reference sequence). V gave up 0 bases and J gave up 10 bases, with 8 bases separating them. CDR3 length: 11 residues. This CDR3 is CSAREQEAQYF. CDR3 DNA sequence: TGCAGTGCTAGAGAGCAGGAGGCGCAGTATTTT.

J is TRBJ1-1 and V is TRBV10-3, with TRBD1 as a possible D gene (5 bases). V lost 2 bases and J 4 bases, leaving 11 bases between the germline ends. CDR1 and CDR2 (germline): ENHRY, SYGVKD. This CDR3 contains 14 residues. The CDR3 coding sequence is TGTGCCATCAGTGAGAATAGGGGAGGCACTGAAGCTTTCTTT. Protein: CAISENRGGTEAFF.

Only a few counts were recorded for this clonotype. The CDR3 DNA follows: TGCAGCGCCTCCAGATTACAAGAGACCCAGTACTTC. This sequence encodes CSASRLQETQYF. The V and J genes are TRBV29-1 and TRBJ2-5; D gene ambiguous. Trimming cost V 7 bases and J 2 bases, with 11 bases left between them. The CDR3 consists of 12 residues. Germline CDR1 SQVTM, CDR2 ANQGSEA.

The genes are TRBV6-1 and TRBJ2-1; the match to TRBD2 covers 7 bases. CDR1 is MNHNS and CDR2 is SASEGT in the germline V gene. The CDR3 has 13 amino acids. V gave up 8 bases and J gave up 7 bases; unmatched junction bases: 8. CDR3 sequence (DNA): TGTGCCAGCGGACTAGGGAGGGAAAATGAGCAGTTCTTC. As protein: CASGLGRENEQFF.

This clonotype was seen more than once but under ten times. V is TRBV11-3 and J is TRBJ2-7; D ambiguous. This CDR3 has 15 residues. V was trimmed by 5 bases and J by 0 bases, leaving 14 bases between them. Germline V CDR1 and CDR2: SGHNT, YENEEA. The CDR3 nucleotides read TGTGCCAGCAGCAAAGGAGCGTCAAGCTCCTACGAGCAGTACTTC. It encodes CASSKGASSSYEQYF.

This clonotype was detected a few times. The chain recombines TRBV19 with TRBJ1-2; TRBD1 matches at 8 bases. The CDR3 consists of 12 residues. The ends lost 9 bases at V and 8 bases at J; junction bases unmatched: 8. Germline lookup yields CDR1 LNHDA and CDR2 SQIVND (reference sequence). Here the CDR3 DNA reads TGTGCCAGCAGAGACAGGGGAAAAGGCTACACCTTC. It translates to CASRDRGKGYTF.

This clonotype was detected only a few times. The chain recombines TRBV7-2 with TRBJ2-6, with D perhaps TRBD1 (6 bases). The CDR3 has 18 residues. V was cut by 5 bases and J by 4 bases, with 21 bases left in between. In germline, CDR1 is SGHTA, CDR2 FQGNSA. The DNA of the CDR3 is TGTGCCAGCAGCACCCTCACAGGGACGCCGTTCGGGGCCAACGTCCTGACTTTC. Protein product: CASSTLTGTPFGANVLTF.

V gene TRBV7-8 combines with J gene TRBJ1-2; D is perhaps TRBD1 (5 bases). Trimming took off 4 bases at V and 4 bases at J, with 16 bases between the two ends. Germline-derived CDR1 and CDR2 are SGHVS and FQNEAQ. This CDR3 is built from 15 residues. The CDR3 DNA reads TGTGCCAGCAGCTCCAACGGGCAGGGCGGCTATGGCTACACCTTC. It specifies CASSSNGQGGYGYTF. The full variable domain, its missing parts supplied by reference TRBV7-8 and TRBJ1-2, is GAGVSQSPRYKVAKRGQDVALRCDPISGHVSLFWYQQALGQGPEFLTYFQNEAQLDKSGLPSDRFFAERPEGSVSTLKIQRTQQEDSAVYLCASSSNGQGGYGYTFGSGTRLTVV.

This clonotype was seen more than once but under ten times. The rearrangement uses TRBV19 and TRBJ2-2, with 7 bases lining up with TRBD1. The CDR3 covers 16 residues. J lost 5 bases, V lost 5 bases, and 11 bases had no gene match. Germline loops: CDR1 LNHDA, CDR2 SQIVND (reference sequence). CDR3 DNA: TGTGCCAGTAGTCCCCTAAACAGGGGAAATACCGGGGAGCTGTTTTTT. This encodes CASSPLNRGNTGELFF.

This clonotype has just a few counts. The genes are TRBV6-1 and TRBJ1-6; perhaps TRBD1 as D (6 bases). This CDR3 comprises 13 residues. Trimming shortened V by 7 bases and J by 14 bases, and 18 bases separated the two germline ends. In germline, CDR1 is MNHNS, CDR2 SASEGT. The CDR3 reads CASTLGQGNSLHF. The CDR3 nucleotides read TGTGCCAGCACCCTGGGACAAGGGAACTCCCTCCACTTT.

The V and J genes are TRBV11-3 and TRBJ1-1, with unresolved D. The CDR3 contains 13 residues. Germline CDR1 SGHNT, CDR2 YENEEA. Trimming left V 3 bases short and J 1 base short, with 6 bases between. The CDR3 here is CASSFDRNTEAFF. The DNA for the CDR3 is TGTGCCAGCAGCTTCGACCGGAACACTGAAGCTTTCTTT.

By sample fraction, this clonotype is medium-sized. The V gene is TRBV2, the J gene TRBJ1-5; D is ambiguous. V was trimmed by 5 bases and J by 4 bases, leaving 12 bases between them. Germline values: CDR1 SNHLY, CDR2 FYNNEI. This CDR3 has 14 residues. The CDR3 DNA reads TGTGCCAGCAGTATAGCCTCCGGGAATCAGCCCCAGCATTTT. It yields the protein CASSIASGNQPQHF.

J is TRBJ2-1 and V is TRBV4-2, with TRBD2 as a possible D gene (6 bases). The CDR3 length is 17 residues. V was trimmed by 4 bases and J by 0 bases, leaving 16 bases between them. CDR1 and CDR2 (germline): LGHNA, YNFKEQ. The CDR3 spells CASSRETGTGSYNEQFF. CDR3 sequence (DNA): TGTGCCAGCAGCCGCGAAACCGGGACTGGCTCCTACAATGAGCAGTTCTTC.

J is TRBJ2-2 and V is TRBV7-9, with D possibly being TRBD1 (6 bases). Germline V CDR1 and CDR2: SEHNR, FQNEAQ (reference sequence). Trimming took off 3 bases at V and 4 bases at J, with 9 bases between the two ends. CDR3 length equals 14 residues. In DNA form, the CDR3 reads TGTGCCAGCAGCTTCAGGGGACCCACCGGGGAGCTGTTTTTT. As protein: CASSFRGPTGELFF.

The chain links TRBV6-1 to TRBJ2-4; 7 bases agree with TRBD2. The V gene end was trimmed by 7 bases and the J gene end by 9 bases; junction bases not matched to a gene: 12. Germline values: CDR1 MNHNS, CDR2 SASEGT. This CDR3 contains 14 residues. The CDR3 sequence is CASNPGGGMSIQYF. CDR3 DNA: TGTGCCAGCAACCCGGGGGGAGGTATGAGCATTCAGTACTTC.

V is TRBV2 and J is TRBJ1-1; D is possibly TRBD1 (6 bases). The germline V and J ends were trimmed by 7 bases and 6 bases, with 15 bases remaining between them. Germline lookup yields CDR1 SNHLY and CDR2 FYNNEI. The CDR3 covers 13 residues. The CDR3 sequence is CASTESRGSEAFF. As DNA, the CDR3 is TGTGCCAGCACCGAAAGCAGGGGATCTGAAGCTTTCTTT.

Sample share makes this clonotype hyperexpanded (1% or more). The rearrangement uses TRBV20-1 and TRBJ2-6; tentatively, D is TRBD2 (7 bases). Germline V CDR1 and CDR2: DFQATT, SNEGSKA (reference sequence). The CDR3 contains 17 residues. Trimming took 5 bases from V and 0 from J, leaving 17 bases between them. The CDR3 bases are TGCAGTGCTCGGGCGGGGGCCGCTGGCTCTGGGGCCAACGTCCTGACTTTC. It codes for CSARAGAAGSGANVLTF.